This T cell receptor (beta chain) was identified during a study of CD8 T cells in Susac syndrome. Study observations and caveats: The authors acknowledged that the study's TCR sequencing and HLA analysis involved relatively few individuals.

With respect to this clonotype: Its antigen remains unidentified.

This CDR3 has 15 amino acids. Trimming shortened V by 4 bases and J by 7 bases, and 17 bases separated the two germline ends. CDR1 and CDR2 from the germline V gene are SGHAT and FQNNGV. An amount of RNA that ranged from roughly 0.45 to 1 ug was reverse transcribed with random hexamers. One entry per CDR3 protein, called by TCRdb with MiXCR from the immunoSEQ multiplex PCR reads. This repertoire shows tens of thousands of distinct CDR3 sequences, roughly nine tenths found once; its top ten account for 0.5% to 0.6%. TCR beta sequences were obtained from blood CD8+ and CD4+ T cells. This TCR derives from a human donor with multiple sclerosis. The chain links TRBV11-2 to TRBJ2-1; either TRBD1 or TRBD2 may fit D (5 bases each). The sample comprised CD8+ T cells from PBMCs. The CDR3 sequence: CASSSGGTLRNEQFF. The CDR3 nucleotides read TGTGCCAGCAGCTCAGGTGGGACCTTAAGGAATGAGCAGTTCTTC.